This TCR beta chain stems from a study of shared clonotypes between healthy human individuals. The table came from immunoSEQ multiplex PCR; TCRdb's copy has only in-frame clones and leaves some out. The repertoire holds fewer than 400,000 clones, approximately 79% seen once, with about a tenth in the top ten. The CDR3 covers 17 residues. Germline V gene lookup returns CDR1 MDHEN and CDR2 SYDVKM. V lost 4 bases and J lost 3; bases outside the gene matches: 8. The chain joins TRBV28 to TRBJ2-6, with 8 bases lining up with TRBD1. The sample comprised memory CD4+ T cells sorted from blood. Subset described: CD45RA-negative fraction. The origin of this receptor is a man aged 30-40 years in good health. CDR3: CASSSSRQGYGANVLTF. DNA of the CDR3: TGTGCCAGCAGTTCGTCCCGACAGGGGTATGGGGCCAACGTCCTGACTTTC. The full variable domain, completed using reference TRBV28 and TRBJ2-6, is DVKVTQSSRYLVKRTGEKVFLECVQDMDHENMFWYRQDPGLGLRLIYFSYDVKMKEKGDIPEGYSVSREKKERFSLILESASTNQTSMYLCASSSSRQGYGANVLTFGAGSRLTVL.